The present T cell receptor beta chain was sequenced within a study of cytomegalovirus exposure and HLA in healthy donors. There are 15 residues in the CDR3. V lost 6 bases and J lost 5; bases outside the gene matches: 8. Germline CDR1 is SGHTA and CDR2 is FQGNSA. It was with 60 Vbeta and 13 Jbeta primers that the PCR ran. Profiled with immunoSEQ multiplex PCR; TCRdb holds only in-frame clones, not every one. The data show roughly 200,000 clones, about 86% seen once. The specimen sequenced was PBMCs. The V gene is TRBV7-2, the J gene TRBJ2-4; the match to TRBD1 covers 9 bases. The receptor was isolated from a man aged 35 to 55 in good health and CMV-seropositive. CDR3 nucleotides: TGTGCCAGCAGGGACAGGGGTCTTGGGGAAAACATTCAGTACTTC. It is translated as CASRDRGLGENIQYF.